This T cell receptor (beta chain) was identified in a study of tumor-infiltrating lymphocytes in localized non-small cell lung cancer. About the research overall: The cohort mixed smokers and never-smokers, several histologies, and some post-neoadjuvant-chemotherapy samples.

This CDR3 has 19 amino acids. J gave up 2 bases and V 0 bases, and 13 bases lay outside the gene matches. Germline CDR1 reads LNHNV; CDR2 reads YYDKDF (reference sequence). Study-wide results and limits: No link was found between tumor T-cell fraction and recurrence-free survival.

Produced via immunoSEQ multiplex PCR; TCRdb's table is partial and in-frame only. Of roughly 15,000 clones in the sample, 60% to 80% were seen once. As for this clone: What it recognizes is unknown.

The chain employs TRBV15 and TRBJ2-3; TRBD2 aligns across 8 bases. The clonotype comes from a human donor with non-small cell lung cancer. The sample was lung tumor tissue. The CDR3, as DNA: TGTGCCACCAGCAGAGATATAATCGGGCTAGCGGGCCCCACAGATACGCAGTATTTT. Its protein product is CATSRDIIGLAGPTDTQYF.